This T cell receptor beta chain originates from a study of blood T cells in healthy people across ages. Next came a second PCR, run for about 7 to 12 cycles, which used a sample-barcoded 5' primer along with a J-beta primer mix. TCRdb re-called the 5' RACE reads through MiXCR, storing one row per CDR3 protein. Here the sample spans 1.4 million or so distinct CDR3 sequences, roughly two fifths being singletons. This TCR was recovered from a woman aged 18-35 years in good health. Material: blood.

For the CDR3, the DNA is TGTGCCAGCAGTTTGGGCCCCCAACTGTGGAATGAGCAGTTCTTC. Amino acids: CASSLGPQLWNEQFF. The rearrangement links TRBV6-5 to TRBJ2-1; D is ambiguous. Germline V gene data show CDR1 as MNHEY and CDR2 as SVGAGI. The CDR3 has 15 amino acids. Trimming took off 4 bases at V and 7 bases at J, with 17 bases between the two ends.